This is a list of T cell receptor beta chains from one sample in a study of T cells in Graves' hyperthyroidism and ophthalmopathy. TCRdb passed the multiplex PCR reads through MiXCR, listing each CDR3 protein once. The top ten hold roughly 3.5% of the sample, which has about 600,000 distinct CDR3 sequences, approximately 15% seen once. The source material was blood. These receptors originate from a woman in her forties with Graves' ophthalmopathy. Each CDR3 is given without its conserved first and last residue.

v_call,j_call,cdr3_aa
TRBV29-1,TRBJ1-1,SALFGGVVNTEAF
TRBV19,TRBJ2-2,ASSMPEGAANTGELF
TRBV12-3/TRBV12-4,TRBJ2-3,ASSQRRGGLKRVPADTQY
TRBV6-1,TRBJ1-2,ASSETDNYGYT
TRBV7-3,TRBJ1-5,AGDQPQH
TRBV11-2,TRBJ2-1,ASSLDRVIQF
TRBV30,TRBJ2-1,AWSAVRTRGNEQF
TRBV6-2/TRBV6-3,TRBJ1-5,ACSKRQDSNQPQH
TRBV6-1,TRBJ1-1,ASSEYFGNTEAF
TRBV12-5,TRBJ1-1,ASGLGPGEGDTEAF
TRBV28,TRBJ1-1,ASRSEFRRLLNTEAF
TRBV12-3/TRBV12-4,TRBJ2-5,ASSLASFRQY